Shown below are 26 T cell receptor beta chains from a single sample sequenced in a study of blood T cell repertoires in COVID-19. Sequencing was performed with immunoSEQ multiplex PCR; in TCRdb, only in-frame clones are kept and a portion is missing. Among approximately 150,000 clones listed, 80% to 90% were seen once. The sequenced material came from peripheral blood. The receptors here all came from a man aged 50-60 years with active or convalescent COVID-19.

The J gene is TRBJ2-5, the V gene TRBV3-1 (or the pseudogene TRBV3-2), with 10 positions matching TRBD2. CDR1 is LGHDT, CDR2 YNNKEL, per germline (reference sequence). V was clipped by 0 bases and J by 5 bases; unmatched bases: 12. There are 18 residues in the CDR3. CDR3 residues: CASSQDFFDLAGVETQYF. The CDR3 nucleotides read TGTGCCAGCAGCCAAGACTTCTTTGATCTAGCGGGAGTCGAGACCCAGTACTTC.

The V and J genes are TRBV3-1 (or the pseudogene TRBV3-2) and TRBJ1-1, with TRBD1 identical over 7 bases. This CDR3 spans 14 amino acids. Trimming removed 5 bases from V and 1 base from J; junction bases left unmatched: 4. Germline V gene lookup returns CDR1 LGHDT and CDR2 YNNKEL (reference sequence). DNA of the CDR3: TGTGCCAGCAGCAAGACAGGGAAGAACACTGAAGCTTTCTTT. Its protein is CASSKTGKNTEAFF.

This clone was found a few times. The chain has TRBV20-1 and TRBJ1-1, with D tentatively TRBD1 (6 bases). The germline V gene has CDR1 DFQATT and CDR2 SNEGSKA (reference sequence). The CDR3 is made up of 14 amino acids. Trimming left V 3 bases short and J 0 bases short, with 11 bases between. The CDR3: CSASDQGMNTEAFF. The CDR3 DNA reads TGCAGTGCTAGTGACCAGGGGATGAACACTGAAGCTTTCTTT.

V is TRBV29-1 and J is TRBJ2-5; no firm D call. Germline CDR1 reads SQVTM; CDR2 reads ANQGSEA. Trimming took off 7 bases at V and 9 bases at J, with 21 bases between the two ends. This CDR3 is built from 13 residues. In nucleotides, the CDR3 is TGCAGCGCCTTGGTTTCCGTCCCCTCGGCCCAGTACTTC. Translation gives CSALVSVPSAQYF.

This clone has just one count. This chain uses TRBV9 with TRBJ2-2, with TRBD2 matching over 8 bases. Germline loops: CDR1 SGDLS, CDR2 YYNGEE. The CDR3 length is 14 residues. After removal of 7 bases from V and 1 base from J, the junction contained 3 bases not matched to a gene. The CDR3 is CASERGQNTGELFF. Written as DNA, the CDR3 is TGTGCCAGCGAGCGGGGGCAGAACACCGGGGAGCTGTTTTTT. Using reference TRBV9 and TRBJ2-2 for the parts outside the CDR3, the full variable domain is DSGVTQTPKHLITATGQRVTLRCSPRSGDLSVYWYQQSLDQGLQFLIQYYNGEERAKGNILERFSAQQFPDLHSELNLSSLELGDSALYFCASERGQNTGELFFGEGSRLTVL.

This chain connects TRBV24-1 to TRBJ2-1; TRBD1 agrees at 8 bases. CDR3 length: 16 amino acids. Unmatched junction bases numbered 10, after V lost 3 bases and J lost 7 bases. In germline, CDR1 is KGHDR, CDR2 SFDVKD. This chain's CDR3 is CATSDDTGGRGNEQFF. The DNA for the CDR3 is TGTGCCACCAGTGATGATACAGGGGGTCGAGGTAATGAGCAGTTCTTC.

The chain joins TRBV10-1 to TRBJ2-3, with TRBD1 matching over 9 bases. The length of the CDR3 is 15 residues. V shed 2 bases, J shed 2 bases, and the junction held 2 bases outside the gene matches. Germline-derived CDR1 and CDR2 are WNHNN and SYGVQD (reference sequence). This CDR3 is CASSETGGNTDTQYF. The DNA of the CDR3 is TGCGCCAGCAGTGAGACAGGGGGCAACACAGATACGCAGTATTTT.

The CDR3 DNA reads as TGTGCCAGCAGTCGGGGGACGTGGAGCTCCTACAATGAGCAGTTCTTC. Protein sequence: CASSRGTWSSYNEQFF. The gene calls are TRBV6-2 or TRBV6-3 and TRBJ2-1, with D perhaps matching TRBD2 (6 bases). The germline gives CDR1 MNHEY, CDR2 SVGEGT. V was cut by 5 bases and J by 0 bases, with 14 bases left in between. The CDR3 is made up of 16 amino acids.

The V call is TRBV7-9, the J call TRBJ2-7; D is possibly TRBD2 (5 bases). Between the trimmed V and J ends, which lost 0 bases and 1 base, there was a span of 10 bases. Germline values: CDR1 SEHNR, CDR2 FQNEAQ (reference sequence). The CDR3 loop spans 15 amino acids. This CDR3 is CASSLASRESYEQYF. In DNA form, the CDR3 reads TGTGCCAGCAGCTTAGCGTCTAGGGAGTCCTACGAGCAGTACTTC. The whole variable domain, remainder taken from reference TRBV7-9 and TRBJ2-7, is DTGVSQNPRHKITKRGQNVTFRCDPISEHNRLYWYRQTLGQGPEFLTYFQNEAQLEKSRLLSDRFSAERPKGSFSTLEIQRTEQGDSAMYLCASSLASRESYEQYFGPGTRLTVT.

The CDR3 reads CASSPGQGGYEQYF. DNA for the CDR3: TGTGCCAGCAGTCCGGGACAGGGGGGCTACGAGCAGTACTTC. The chain carries TRBV28 and TRBJ2-7; TRBD1 matches at 11 bases. Germline assignment: CDR1 MDHEN and CDR2 SYDVKM. This CDR3 has 14 amino acids. V shed 5 bases, J shed 3 bases, and the junction held 3 bases outside the gene matches.

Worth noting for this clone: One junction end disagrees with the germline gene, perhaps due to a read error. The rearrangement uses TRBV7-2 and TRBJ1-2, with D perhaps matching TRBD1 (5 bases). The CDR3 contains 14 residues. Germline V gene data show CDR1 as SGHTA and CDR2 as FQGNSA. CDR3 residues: CASSLEAGNYGYTF. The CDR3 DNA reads TGTGCCAGCAGTTTAGAAGCAGGGAACTATGGCTACACCTTC.

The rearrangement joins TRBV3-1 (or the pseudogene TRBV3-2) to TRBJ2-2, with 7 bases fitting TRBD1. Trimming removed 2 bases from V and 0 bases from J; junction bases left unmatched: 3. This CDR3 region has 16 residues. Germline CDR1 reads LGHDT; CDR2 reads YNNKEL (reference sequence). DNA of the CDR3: TGTGCCAGCAGCCAAAGGACAGGAACGAACACCGGGGAGCTGTTTTTT. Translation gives CASSQRTGTNTGELFF.

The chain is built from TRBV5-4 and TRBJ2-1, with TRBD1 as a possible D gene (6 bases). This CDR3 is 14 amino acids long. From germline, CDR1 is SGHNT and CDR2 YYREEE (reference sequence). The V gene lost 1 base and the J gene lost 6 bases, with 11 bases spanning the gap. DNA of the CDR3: TGTGCCAGCAGCTTGTGGACAGAATTCAATGAGCAGTTCTTC. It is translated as CASSLWTEFNEQFF.

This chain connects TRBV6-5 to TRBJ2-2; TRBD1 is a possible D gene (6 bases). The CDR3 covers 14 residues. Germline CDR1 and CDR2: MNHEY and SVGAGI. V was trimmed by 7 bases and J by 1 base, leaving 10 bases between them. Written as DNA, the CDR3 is TGTGCCAGCACTCCGGACAGGAACACCGGGGAGCTGTTTTTT. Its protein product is CASTPDRNTGELFF.

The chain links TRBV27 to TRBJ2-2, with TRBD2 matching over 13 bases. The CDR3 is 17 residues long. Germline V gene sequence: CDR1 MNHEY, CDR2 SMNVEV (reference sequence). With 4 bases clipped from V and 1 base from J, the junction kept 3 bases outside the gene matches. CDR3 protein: CASSSRLAGGNTGELFF. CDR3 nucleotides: TGTGCCAGCAGTTCTCGACTAGCGGGAGGGAACACCGGGGAGCTGTTTTTT.

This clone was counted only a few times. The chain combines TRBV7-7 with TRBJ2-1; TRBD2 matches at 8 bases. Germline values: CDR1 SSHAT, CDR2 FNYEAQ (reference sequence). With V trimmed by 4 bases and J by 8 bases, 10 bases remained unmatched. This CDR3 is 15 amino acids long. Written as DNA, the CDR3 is TGTGCCAGCAGCTCCAACGGGGGGGCCGTTGATGAGCAGTTCTTC. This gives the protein CASSSNGGAVDEQFF.

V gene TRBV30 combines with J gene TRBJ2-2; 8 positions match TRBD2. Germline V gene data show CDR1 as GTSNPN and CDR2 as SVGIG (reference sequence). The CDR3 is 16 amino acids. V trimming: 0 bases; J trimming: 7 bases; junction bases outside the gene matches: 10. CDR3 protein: CAWSVRGLDKVGELFF. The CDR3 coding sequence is TGTGCCTGGAGTGTACGGGGACTAGATAAGGTCGGGGAGCTGTTTTTT. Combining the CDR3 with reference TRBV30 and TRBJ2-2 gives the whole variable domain SQTIHQWPATLVQPVGSPLSLECTVEGTSNPNLYWYRQAAGRGLQLLFYSVGIGQISSEVPQNLSASRPQDRQFILSSKKLLLSDSGFYLCAWSVRGLDKVGELFFGEGSRLTVL.

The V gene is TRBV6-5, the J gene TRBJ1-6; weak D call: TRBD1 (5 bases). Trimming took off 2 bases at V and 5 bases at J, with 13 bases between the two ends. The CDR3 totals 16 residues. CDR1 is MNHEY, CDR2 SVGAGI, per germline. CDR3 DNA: TGTGCCAGCAGTTACAATCTCCGCAGGGATAATTCACCCCTCCACTTT. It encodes CASSYNLRRDNSPLHF.

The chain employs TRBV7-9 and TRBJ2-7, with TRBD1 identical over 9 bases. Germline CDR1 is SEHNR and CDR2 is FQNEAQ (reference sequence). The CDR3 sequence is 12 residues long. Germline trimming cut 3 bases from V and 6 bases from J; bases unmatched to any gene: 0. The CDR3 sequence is CASSLDRGEQYF. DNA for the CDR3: TGTGCCAGCAGCTTGGACAGGGGCGAGCAGTACTTC.

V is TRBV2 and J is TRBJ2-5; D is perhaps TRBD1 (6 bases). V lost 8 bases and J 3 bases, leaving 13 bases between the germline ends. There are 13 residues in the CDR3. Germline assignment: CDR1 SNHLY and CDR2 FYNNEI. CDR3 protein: CASLRDTKETQYF. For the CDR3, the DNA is TGTGCCAGCCTCCGGGACACCAAAGAGACCCAGTACTTC. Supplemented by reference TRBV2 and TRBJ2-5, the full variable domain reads EPEVTQTPSHQVTQMGQEVILRCVPISNHLYFYWYRQILGQKVEFLVSFYNNEISEKSEIFDDQFSVERPDGSNFTLKIRSTKLEDSAMYFCASLRDTKETQYFGPGTRLLVL.

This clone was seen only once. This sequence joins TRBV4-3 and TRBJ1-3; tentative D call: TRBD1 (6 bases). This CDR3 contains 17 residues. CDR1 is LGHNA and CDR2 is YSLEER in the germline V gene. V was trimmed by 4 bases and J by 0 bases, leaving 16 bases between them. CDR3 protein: CASSPLEWGHSGNTIYF. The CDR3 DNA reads TGCGCCAGCAGCCCCTTGGAGTGGGGGCACTCTGGAAACACCATATATTTT.

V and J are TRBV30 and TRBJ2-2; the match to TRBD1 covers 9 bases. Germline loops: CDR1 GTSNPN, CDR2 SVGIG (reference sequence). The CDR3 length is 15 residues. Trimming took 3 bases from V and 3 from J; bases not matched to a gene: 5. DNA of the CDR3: TGTGCCTGGAGAATTTGGACAGGGGACACCGGGGAGCTGTTTTTT. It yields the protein CAWRIWTGDTGELFF.

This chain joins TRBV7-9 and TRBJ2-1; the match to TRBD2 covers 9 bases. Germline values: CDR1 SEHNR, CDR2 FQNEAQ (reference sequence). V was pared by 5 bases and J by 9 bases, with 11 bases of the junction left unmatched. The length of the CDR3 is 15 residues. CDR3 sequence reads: CASSPGLAPLREQFF. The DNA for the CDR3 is TGTGCCAGCAGCCCGGGACTAGCCCCGTTGCGTGAGCAGTTCTTC.

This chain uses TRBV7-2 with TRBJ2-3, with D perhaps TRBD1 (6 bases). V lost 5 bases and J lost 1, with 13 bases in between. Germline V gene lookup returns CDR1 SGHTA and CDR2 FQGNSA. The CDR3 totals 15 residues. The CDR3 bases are TGTGCCAGCAGCCTGCTGGGGGCGGGCACAGATACGCAGTATTTT. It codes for CASSLLGAGTDTQYF.

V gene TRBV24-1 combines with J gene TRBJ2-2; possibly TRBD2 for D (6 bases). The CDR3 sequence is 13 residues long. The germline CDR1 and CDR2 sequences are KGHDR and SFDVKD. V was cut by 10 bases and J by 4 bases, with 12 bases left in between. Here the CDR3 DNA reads TGTGCCACTGCGGGGAGCTCCACCGGGGAGCTGTTTTTT. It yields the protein CATAGSSTGELFF.

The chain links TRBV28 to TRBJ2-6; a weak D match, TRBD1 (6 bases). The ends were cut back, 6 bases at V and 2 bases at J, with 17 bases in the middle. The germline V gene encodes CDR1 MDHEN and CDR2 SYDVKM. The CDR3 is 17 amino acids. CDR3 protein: CASRATGLPTGANVLTF. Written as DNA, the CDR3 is TGTGCCAGCAGGGCGACAGGTCTTCCAACTGGGGCCAACGTCCTGACTTTC.